This T cell receptor (beta chain) was captured by sequencing in a study of shared clonotypes between healthy human individuals. The CDR3 is made up of 13 amino acids. V was shortened by 4 bases and J by 7 bases, with 12 bases between the two germline ends. The germline V gene has CDR1 SGDLS and CDR2 YYNGEE. CD8 cells regarded as naive lacked CD45RO, were positively chosen for CCR7, and omitted terminally differentiated effector memory CD45RA+ cells. Sorted-subset replicate PCR reactions contained 200 ng DNA, corresponding to tens of thousands of T cell genomes. Clones were read by immunoSEQ multiplex PCR, and TCRdb kept only the in-frame ones, dropping some. The sample lists about 590,000 clones, over 95% occurring once.

This receptor was taken from a woman younger than 45 in good health. This sequence joins TRBV9 and TRBJ2-1; D is perhaps TRBD2 (5 bases). What was sequenced was naive CD8+ T cells sorted from blood. The chain's CDR3 is CASSNLLVNEQFF. Here the CDR3 DNA reads TGTGCCAGCAGCAACCTACTAGTGAATGAGCAGTTCTTC.